This T cell receptor beta chain was found in a study of CD8 T cells in ankylosing spondylitis. General study results and limits: Matched ankylosing spondylitis synovial fluid reportedly showed significant enrichment of disease-linked clones. Made up of eight highly homologous variants, a TCR beta motif appeared characteristic of ankylosing spondylitis blood.

In TCRdb, the 5' RACE reads were re-called with MiXCR into one record per CDR3 protein. Of a few hundred thousand distinct CDR3 sequences in the sample, around 8% were seen once. This clonotype was found a few times. Antigen unknown. The CDR3 spans 14 residues. Trimming took 0 bases from V and 5 from J, leaving 8 bases between them. The germline V gene has CDR1 SGHRS and CDR2 YFSETQ. The specimen sequenced was blood, either unsorted or a sorted T cell fraction (not recorded which). The origin of this receptor is a male donor with ankylosing spondylitis. The rearrangement links TRBV5-1 to TRBJ1-4; D unclear. The CDR3 nucleotides are TGCGCCAGCAGCTTGGAATGGGAAAATGAAAAACTGTTTTTT. Translated: CASSLEWENEKLFF.